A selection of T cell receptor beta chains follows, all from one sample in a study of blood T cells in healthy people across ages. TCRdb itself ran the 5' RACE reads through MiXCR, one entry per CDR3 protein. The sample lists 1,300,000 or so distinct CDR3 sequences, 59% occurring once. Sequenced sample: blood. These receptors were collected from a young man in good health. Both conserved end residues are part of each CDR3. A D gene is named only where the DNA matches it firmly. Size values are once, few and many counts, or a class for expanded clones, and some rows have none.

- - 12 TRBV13 CASSAVGETQYF
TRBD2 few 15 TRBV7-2 CASSLALAGGDEQFF
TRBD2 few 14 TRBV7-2 CASSGLASPYEQFF
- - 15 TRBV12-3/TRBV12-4 CASSFPSRTMETQYF
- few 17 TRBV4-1 CASSQDRAATGANVLTF
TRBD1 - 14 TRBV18 CASSPRQGADTQYF
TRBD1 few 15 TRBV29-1 CSVELPTGEGAEAFF
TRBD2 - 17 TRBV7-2 CASSLELLAGHYNEQFF
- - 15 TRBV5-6 CASSLVGWGKDGYTF
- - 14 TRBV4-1 CASSLDRYNQPQHF
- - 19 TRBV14 CASSPIPGSDPSGANVLTF
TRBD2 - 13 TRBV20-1 CSVGGGRADTQYF
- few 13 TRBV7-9 CASSPGPWPEAFF
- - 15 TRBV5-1 CASSLAGRGSYEQYF
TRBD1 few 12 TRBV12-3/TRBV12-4 CASGSGTAGYTF
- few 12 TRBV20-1 CSAPVRNYGYTF
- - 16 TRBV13 CASSLFRSGANNVQFF
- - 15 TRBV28 CATQPPGLGGETQYF
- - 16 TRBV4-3 CASSDSPGRRIIEQYF
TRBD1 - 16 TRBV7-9 CASSSPGQGMNTEAFF
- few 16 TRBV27 CASSNSQGQAYNEQFF
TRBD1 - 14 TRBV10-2 CASREQGATHEQYF
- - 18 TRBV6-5 CASSYSGSWGSGYNEQFF
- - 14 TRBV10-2 CASSEPHRNTEAFF
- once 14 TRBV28 CASSSGGRQETQYF
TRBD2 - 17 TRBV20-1 CSARAMGAGGPFDEQFF
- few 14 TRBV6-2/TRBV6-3 CASSDRQGSYGYTF
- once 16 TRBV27 CASRTGSGYVYNEQFF
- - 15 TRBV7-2 CASDRLTGPVYGYTF
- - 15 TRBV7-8 CASSLSRATKNIQYF
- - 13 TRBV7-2 CASSWVLNEKLFF
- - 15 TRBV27 CASSPQDQGWQPQHF